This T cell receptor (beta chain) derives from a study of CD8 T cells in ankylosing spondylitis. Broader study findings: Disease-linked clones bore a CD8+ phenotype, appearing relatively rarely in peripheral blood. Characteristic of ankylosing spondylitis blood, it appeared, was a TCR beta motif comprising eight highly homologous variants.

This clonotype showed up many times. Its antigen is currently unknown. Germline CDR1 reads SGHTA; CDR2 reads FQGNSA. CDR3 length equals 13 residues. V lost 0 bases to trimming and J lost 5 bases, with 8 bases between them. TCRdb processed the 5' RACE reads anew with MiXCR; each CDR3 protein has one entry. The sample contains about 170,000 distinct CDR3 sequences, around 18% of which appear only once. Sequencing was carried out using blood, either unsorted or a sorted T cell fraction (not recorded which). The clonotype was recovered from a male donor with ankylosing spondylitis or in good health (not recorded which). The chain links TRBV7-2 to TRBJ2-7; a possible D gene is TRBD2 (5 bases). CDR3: CASSLAGGHEQYF. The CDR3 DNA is TGTGCCAGCAGCTTAGCAGGAGGTCACGAGCAGTACTTC.